What follows are 31 T cell receptor beta chains derived from one specimen sequenced in a study of beta chain features in type 1 diabetes. As every portion of the isolated RNA was reverse transcribed, the sequencing read expressed TCRB transcripts. The assay was immunoSEQ multiplex PCR, and TCRdb's table has in-frame clones only and misses some. The profile shows approximately 110,000 clones, less than 40% of them singletons. Sequencing was done on a sample of stem cell memory CD4+ T cells from blood. These TCRs come from a woman between 18 and 29 years old in good health.

This chain joins TRBV25-1 and TRBJ2-1; 7 bases map to TRBD2. The ends lost 7 bases at V and 4 bases at J; junction bases unmatched: 4. The CDR3 extends over 13 amino acids. The germline CDR1 and CDR2 sequences are MGHDK and SYGVNS. The CDR3 is CASTRDYYNEQFF. Written as DNA, the CDR3 is TGTGCCAGCACCCGGGACTATTACAATGAGCAGTTCTTC.

V is TRBV5-5 and J is TRBJ2-2; 7 bases match TRBD1. The CDR3 runs to 16 residues. With V trimmed by 1 base and J by 1 base, 4 bases remained unmatched. Looked up from germline, CDR1 is SGHKS and CDR2 is YYEKEE (reference sequence). Written as DNA, the CDR3 is TGTGCCAGCAGCTTGATGACAGGGAGGAACACCGGGGAGCTGTTTTTT. Its protein is CASSLMTGRNTGELFF.

This clone was observed a few times. V gene TRBV27 combines with J gene TRBJ2-1; 15 bases line up with TRBD2. This CDR3 has 15 amino acids. J was trimmed by 10 bases and V by 4 bases; bases with no gene match: 5. The V gene's germline CDR1 is MNHEY and CDR2 SMNVEV (reference sequence). CDR3 bases: TGTGCCAGCAGTTCACTCGGACTAGCGGGAGGGGAGCAGTTCTTC. Translating gives CASSSLGLAGGEQFF.

This clone came up a few times. This chain links TRBV2 with TRBJ2-1, with D unresolved. Trimming took 2 bases from V and 4 from J, leaving 3 bases between them. The CDR3 is made up of 12 amino acids. Germline V gene data show CDR1 as SNHLY and CDR2 as FYNNEI. CDR3 coding DNA: TGTGCCAGCAGTGAACGGTACAATGAGCAGTTCTTC. This sequence encodes CASSERYNEQFF.

This clone was seen only a few times. CDR3 sequence: CASSWGDLNTGELFF. The CDR3, as DNA: TGTGCCAGCAGCTGGGGGGACTTGAACACCGGGGAGCTGTTTTTT. This chain connects TRBV11-2 to TRBJ2-2; TRBD2 is a possible D gene (6 bases). The CDR3 consists of 15 residues. V gave up 4 bases and J gave up 1 base, with 10 bases separating them. Germline loops: CDR1 SGHAT, CDR2 FQNNGV.

The CDR3 DNA sequence: TGTGCCAGCAGCCCCCAACCGGGACTAGCGAACAATGAGCAGTTCTTC. Its protein is CASSPQPGLANNEQFF. The chain carries TRBV5-6 and TRBJ2-1, with TRBD2 identical over 10 bases. The ends lost 4 bases at V and 5 bases at J; junction bases unmatched: 9. Germline CDR1 SGHDT, CDR2 YYEEEE. CDR3 length: 16 residues. The full variable domain, in which reference TRBV5-6 and TRBJ2-1 provide the parts outside the CDR3, is DAGVTQSPTHLIKTRGQQVTLRCSPKSGHDTVSWYQQALGQGPQFIFQYYEEEERQRGNFPDRFSGHQFPNYSSELNVNALLLGDSALYLCASSPQPGLANNEQFFGPGTRLTVL.

J is TRBJ2-1 and V is TRBV7-6, with 8 bases aligning to TRBD1. From germline, CDR1 is SGHVS and CDR2 FNYEAQ. The trim removed 3 bases at V and 7 bases at J, leaving 5 bases unmatched. The CDR3 is 14 amino acids. In DNA form, the CDR3 reads TGTGCCAGCAGCTTTTCACAGGGGGGTAATGAGCAGTTCTTC. Its protein product is CASSFSQGGNEQFF.

This chain connects TRBV7-6 to TRBJ1-4; D is undetermined. The CDR3 consists of 15 residues. V lost 2 bases and J lost 4, with 11 bases in between. Per the germline V gene, CDR1 is SGHVS and CDR2 is FNYEAQ. For the CDR3, the DNA is TGTGCCAGCAGCTTAAGTGTCAGTCTTAATGAAAAACTGTTTTTT. Residues: CASSLSVSLNEKLFF.

As concerns this clone: An end of the junction does not agree with germline; a read error may underlie this. This sample includes further DNA sequences coding for the same CDR3. The chain links TRBV30 to TRBJ2-7; 8 positions agree with TRBD2. Germline V gene data show CDR1 as GTSNPN and CDR2 as SVGIG (reference sequence). This CDR3 contains 14 residues. The CDR3 loop is CAWNLAGSSYEQYF. Here the CDR3 DNA reads TGCGCCTGGAACCTAGCGGGTTCCTCCTACGAGCAGTACTTC.

J is TRBJ2-1 and V is TRBV29-1; TRBD2 aligns across 10 bases. The CDR3 has 15 amino acids. CDR1 is SQVTM, CDR2 ANQGSEA, per germline. V gave up 3 bases and J gave up 4 bases; unmatched junction bases: 6. CDR3 sequence (DNA): TGCAGCGTTGACGTCACTAGCGGGATATACAATGAGCAGTTCTTC. Translated, it gives CSVDVTSGIYNEQFF.

The rearrangement joins TRBV11-2 to TRBJ2-3; 7 bases match TRBD2. This CDR3 has 17 residues. V lost 2 bases and J lost 6; bases outside the gene matches: 14. Germline values: CDR1 SGHAT, CDR2 FQNNGV. CDR3 bases: TGTGCCAGCAGCTTATTTCCCGGACTAGTGGGAGTCGATACGCAGTATTTT. Its protein is CASSLFPGLVGVDTQYF.

This chain uses TRBV9 with TRBJ2-2, with TRBD1 matching 9 bases. Germline loops: CDR1 SGDLS, CDR2 YYNGEE. CDR3 length: 16 residues. Trimming at V came to 3 bases and at J to 6 bases, leaving 9 bases not matched to a gene. This CDR3 is CASSGRDRDFAGELFF. The DNA of the CDR3 is TGTGCCAGCAGCGGCCGGGACAGGGATTTTGCCGGGGAGCTGTTTTTT.

This chain joins TRBV19 and TRBJ2-3, with D perhaps matching TRBD2 (5 bases). Trimming removed 5 bases from V and 2 bases from J, with 17 bases in between. The CDR3 has 16 residues. CDR1 is LNHDA, CDR2 SQIVND, per germline (reference sequence). CDR3 nucleotides: TGTGCCAGTAGTTCCTTTCGACTACTTTCCACAGATACGCAGTATTTT. Translated, it gives CASSSFRLLSTDTQYF.

CDR3 DNA sequence: TGTGCCAGCAGCTTACGGGCCCGGGGGAACACTGAAGCTTTCTTT. Translated, it gives CASSLRARGNTEAFF. The chain carries TRBV21-1 and TRBJ1-1. TRBV21-1 is listed as a pseudogene. The CDR3 runs to 15 residues.

The chain recombines TRBV19 with TRBJ1-5; D perhaps matches TRBD1 (5 bases). From germline, CDR1 is LNHDA and CDR2 SQIVND (reference sequence). V dropped 1 base and J dropped 7 bases, with 17 bases sitting between them. CDR3 length: 16 residues. CDR3: CASSIVRGEVKQPQHF. CDR3 coding DNA: TGTGCCAGTAGTATAGTGAGAGGGGAGGTTAAACAGCCCCAGCATTTT.

V is TRBV7-9 and J is TRBJ1-1; D uncertain. CDR1 is SEHNR, CDR2 FQNEAQ, per germline (reference sequence). Trimming took off 5 bases at V and 2 bases at J, with 3 bases between the two ends. This CDR3 has 11 amino acids. CDR3 sequence reads: CASSLNTEAFF. CDR3 nucleotide sequence: TGTGCCAGCAGCCTAAACACTGAAGCTTTCTTT.

This clone showed up just a few times. The J gene is TRBJ2-1, the V gene TRBV10-3; D uncertain. Germline V gene lookup returns CDR1 ENHRY and CDR2 SYGVKD. Trimming stripped 0 bases from V and 14 bases from J, with 11 bases between. The CDR3 contains 12 residues. The chain's CDR3 is CAISESSLDEFF. The DNA for the CDR3 is TGTGCCATCAGTGAGTCGAGCCTAGATGAGTTCTTC.

The chain links TRBV27 to TRBJ2-1; 8 nucleotides agree with TRBD1. The germline CDR1 and CDR2 sequences are MNHEY and SMNVEV (reference sequence). The CDR3 is 14 residues long. J gave up 10 bases and V 8 bases, and 13 bases lay outside the gene matches. The CDR3 DNA sequence: TGTGCCAGCTCTACAGGGGGTTTGGGGAGGGAGCAGTTCTTC. Protein product: CASSTGGLGREQFF.

This clone was seen a handful of times. V and J are TRBV18 and TRBJ2-3; 9 nucleotides match TRBD2. Germline V CDR1 and CDR2: KGHSH, LQKENI. V shed 3 bases, J shed 3 bases, and the junction held 4 bases outside the gene matches. The CDR3 is 15 amino acids. The CDR3 is CASSPSGSGTDTQYF. The CDR3 DNA is TGTGCCAGCTCACCTAGCGGGAGTGGGACAGATACGCAGTATTTT. Variable domain in full (rest from reference TRBV18 and TRBJ2-3): NAGVMQNPRHLVRRRGQEARLRCSPMKGHSHVYWYRQLPEEGLKFMVYLQKENIIDESGMPKERFSAEFPKEGPSILRIQQVVRGDSAAYFCASSPSGSGTDTQYFGPGTRLTVL.

The chain couples TRBV19 to TRBJ2-3; a possible D gene is TRBD2 (5 bases). V shed 4 bases and J shed 5 bases, with 10 bases lying between them. CDR1 and CDR2 from the germline V gene are LNHDA and SQIVND (reference sequence). The CDR3 is 13 residues long. CDR3 loop: CASSRPAGDTQYF. DNA for the CDR3: TGTGCCAGTAGTAGGCCGGCGGGAGATACGCAGTATTTT.

This clone has a handful of counts. The V and J genes are TRBV7-2 and TRBJ2-5, with D unclear. Trimming took off 7 bases at V and 5 bases at J, with 14 bases between the two ends. This CDR3 has 13 amino acids. Germline V gene lookup returns CDR1 SGHTA and CDR2 FQGNSA. The CDR3 reads CASMSPHRETQYF. CDR3 sequence (DNA): TGTGCCAGCATGTCCCCCCACCGGGAGACCCAGTACTTC.

V usage is TRBV11-2 and J usage is TRBJ1-3; 7 nucleotides align to TRBD1. CDR1 is SGHAT, CDR2 FQNNGV, per germline. CDR3 size: 14 residues. After removal of 5 bases from V and 2 bases from J, the junction contained 3 bases not matched to a gene. The CDR3 sequence is CASSRDRAGNTIYF. In DNA form, the CDR3 reads TGTGCCAGCAGCCGAGACAGGGCTGGAAACACCATATATTTT.

This clone turned up a few times. CDR3 DNA: TGTGCCAGCAGTTTACTAGCGGGATCCTACGAGCAGTACTTC. It translates to CASSLLAGSYEQYF. J is TRBJ2-7 and V is TRBV28; 9 nucleotides agree with TRBD2. Germline-derived CDR1 and CDR2 are MDHEN and SYDVKM. V shed 2 bases, J shed 1 base, and the junction held 0 bases outside the gene matches. The CDR3 consists of 14 residues.

This clone appeared a few times. The chain carries TRBV28 and TRBJ1-1; D is perhaps TRBD1 (5 bases). The CDR3 contains 12 residues. Germline V gives CDR1 MDHEN, CDR2 SYDVKM. V lost 3 bases and J 10 bases, leaving 12 bases between the germline ends. For the CDR3, the DNA is TGTGCCAGCAGTTTGAGGAGGGGTCGAGCTTTCTTT. Protein product: CASSLRRGRAFF. Complete variable domain (other parts from reference TRBV28 and TRBJ1-1): DVKVTQSSRYLVKRTGEKVFLECVQDMDHENMFWYRQDPGLGLRLIYFSYDVKMKEKGDIPEGYSVSREKKERFSLILESASTNQTSMYLCASSLRRGRAFFGQGTRLTVV.

This clone was recorded a few times. The chain has TRBV11-2 and TRBJ1-4; no reliable D call. In germline, CDR1 is SGHAT, CDR2 FQNNGV. This CDR3 region has 18 residues. V lost 5 bases and J lost 6, with 25 bases in between. The DNA of the CDR3 is TGTGCCAGCAGCGTCGCGCCCCCCTCCGTTACGCCCCATGAAAAACTGTTTTTT. It specifies CASSVAPPSVTPHEKLFF.

J is TRBJ1-5 and V is TRBV5-1; D gene unclear. CDR1 and CDR2 (germline): SGHRS, YFSETQ. CDR3 length equals 15 residues. With 0 bases removed from V and 0 bases from J, the gap between germline ends came to 7 bases. The DNA of the CDR3 is TGCGCCAGCAGCTTGGGAGGATATAGCAATCAGCCCCAGCATTTT. This gives the protein CASSLGGYSNQPQHF.

The chain uses TRBV12-5 and TRBJ2-5; a possible D gene is TRBD1 (6 bases). Germline lookup yields CDR1 LGHNT and CDR2 FRNRAP. The CDR3 consists of 13 residues. The ends were cut back, 2 bases at V and 2 bases at J, with 6 bases in the middle. The CDR3 DNA is TGTGCTAGTGGTTTGACAGGGCAAGAGACCCAGTACTTC. Translating gives CASGLTGQETQYF.

This chain uses TRBV19 with TRBJ2-1, with 8 positions matching TRBD1. Losses at the gene ends were 4 bases for V and 4 bases for J; bases not matched to a gene: 6. The germline CDR1 and CDR2 sequences are LNHDA and SQIVND (reference sequence). This CDR3 contains 15 residues. The CDR3 is CASSNQGADYNEQFF. Written as DNA, the CDR3 is TGTGCCAGTAGTAATCAGGGGGCAGATTACAATGAGCAGTTCTTC.

This rearrangement joins TRBV19 to TRBJ1-5, with D perhaps TRBD1 (6 bases). The CDR3 consists of 14 residues. V dropped 2 bases and J dropped 7 bases, with 12 bases sitting between them. The germline CDR1 and CDR2 sequences are LNHDA and SQIVND (reference sequence). CDR3 coding DNA: TGTGCCAGTAGTATAATGACAGGCACCCAGCCCCAGCATTTT. The encoded protein is CASSIMTGTQPQHF.

The rearrangement joins TRBV10-3 to TRBJ2-5, with TRBD1 matching over 11 bases. J lost 4 bases, V lost 8 bases, and 6 bases had no gene match. The CDR3 length is 14 residues. CDR1 is ENHRY, CDR2 SYGVKD, per germline. The CDR3 spells CAIGRTGGLETQYF. In DNA, the CDR3 is TGTGCCATCGGTAGGACAGGGGGCCTAGAGACCCAGTACTTC.

The gene calls are TRBV15 and TRBJ2-1, with D tentatively TRBD1 (5 bases). Trimming stripped 3 bases from V and 0 bases from J, with 9 bases between. CDR3 length: 15 amino acids. Germline loops: CDR1 LNHNV, CDR2 YYDKDF (reference sequence). CDR3 loop: CATSSRQSSYNEQFF. The CDR3 bases are TGTGCCACCAGCAGCCGACAGAGCTCCTACAATGAGCAGTTCTTC.